Listed below are T cell receptor beta chains from one sample, sequenced in a study of T cell responses to AZD1222 COVID-19 vaccine. TCRdb's table, derived via immunoSEQ multiplex PCR, lists solely in-frame clones and lacks some. The sample carries about 160,000 clones, 92% recorded once. Sequenced material: peripheral blood, taken 28 days after the second AZD1222 dose. The receptors derive from an adult who received the AZD1222 COVID-19 vaccine. Each CDR3 is given with its conserved first and last residue. Fields, in order: V gene, D gene, J gene, clone size, CDR3 protein, CDR3 DNA. The D gene is left open where the match is weak. Clone size is shown for a subset of rows, as once, few, many or a class of expanded clone.

v_call: TRBV10-1
d_call: NA
j_call: TRBJ2-1
clone_size: NA
cdr3_aa: CASSAPDREQFF
cdr3_nt: TGCGCCAGCAGTGCCCCCGACAGAGAGCAGTTCTTC

v_call: TRBV5-1
d_call: TRBD1
j_call: TRBJ2-2
clone_size: NA
cdr3_aa: CASSPRDRVGAGELFF
cdr3_nt: TGCGCCAGCAGCCCCCGGGACAGGGTGGGAGCCGGGGAGCTGTTTTTT

v_call: TRBV7-3
d_call: NA
j_call: TRBJ2-7
clone_size: NA
cdr3_aa: CASGVARGDEQYF
cdr3_nt: TGTGCCAGCGGGGTTGCTCGAGGGGACGAGCAGTACTTC

v_call: TRBV14
d_call: NA
j_call: TRBJ2-3
clone_size: NA
cdr3_aa: CASRAGNTDTQYF
cdr3_nt: TGTGCCAGCCGGGCGGGGAACACAGATACGCAGTATTTT

v_call: TRBV5-6
d_call: NA
j_call: TRBJ2-6
clone_size: many
cdr3_aa: CASSPGTRSGANVLTF
cdr3_nt: TGTGCCAGCAGCCCGGGGACCCGCTCTGGGGCCAACGTCCTGACTTTC

v_call: TRBV10-2
d_call: NA
j_call: TRBJ2-3
clone_size: once
cdr3_aa: CASRDGRGTDTQYF
cdr3_nt: TGCGCCAGCAGGGATGGCAGGGGCACAGATACGCAGTATTTT

v_call: TRBV24-1
d_call: NA
j_call: TRBJ1-1
clone_size: NA
cdr3_aa: CATSDWGYTEAFF
cdr3_nt: TGTGCCACCAGTGATTGGGGTTACACTGAAGCTTTCTTT

v_call: TRBV6-2/TRBV6-3
d_call: TRBD1
j_call: TRBJ1-2
clone_size: NA
cdr3_aa: CASSLDRGGYTF
cdr3_nt: TGTGCCAGCAGTTTGGACAGGGGCGGCTACACCTTC

v_call: TRBV5-6
d_call: NA
j_call: TRBJ2-7
clone_size: NA
cdr3_aa: CASRGEGGPYEQYF
cdr3_nt: TGTGCCAGCAGGGGAGAGGGGGGCCCCTACGAGCAGTACTTC

v_call: TRBV7-8
d_call: TRBD1
j_call: TRBJ1-2
clone_size: NA
cdr3_aa: CASSLTGGNYGYTF
cdr3_nt: TGTGCCAGCAGCCTCACAGGGGGCAACTATGGCTACACCTTC

v_call: TRBV19
d_call: NA
j_call: TRBJ1-2
clone_size: NA
cdr3_aa: CASNGVYGYTF
cdr3_nt: TGTGCCAGTAACGGTGTCTATGGCTACACCTTC

v_call: TRBV7-6
d_call: TRBD1
j_call: TRBJ1-1
clone_size: NA
cdr3_aa: CASSSDRVGNTEAFF
cdr3_nt: TGTGCCAGCAGCTCAGACAGGGTGGGGAACACTGAAGCTTTCTTT

v_call: TRBV3-1/TRBV3-2
d_call: TRBD1
j_call: TRBJ1-1
clone_size: NA
cdr3_aa: CASSRTGDTEAFF
cdr3_nt: TGTGCCAGCAGCCGGACAGGAGACACTGAAGCTTTCTTT

v_call: TRBV5-1
d_call: NA
j_call: TRBJ2-5
clone_size: NA
cdr3_aa: CASSSSQETQYF
cdr3_nt: TGCGCCAGCAGCTCGTCCCAAGAGACCCAGTACTTC

v_call: TRBV19
d_call: NA
j_call: TRBJ1-2
clone_size: NA
cdr3_aa: CASSVTHRADYTF
cdr3_nt: TGTGCCAGTAGTGTAACCCACAGGGCTGATTACACCTTC

v_call: TRBV27
d_call: TRBD1
j_call: TRBJ2-2
clone_size: NA
cdr3_aa: CASSWGTGYTGELFF
cdr3_nt: TGTGCCAGCAGCTGGGGGACAGGGTACACCGGGGAGCTGTTTTTT

v_call: TRBV2
d_call: NA
j_call: TRBJ1-2
clone_size: NA
cdr3_aa: CASSATTLGYGYTF
cdr3_nt: TGTGCCAGCAGTGCGACGACCCTCGGCTATGGCTACACCTTC

v_call: TRBV12-3/TRBV12-4
d_call: NA
j_call: TRBJ1-1
clone_size: once
cdr3_aa: CASSIGGTEAFF
cdr3_nt: TGTGCCAGCAGTATAGGGGGTACTGAAGCTTTCTTT

v_call: TRBV7-9
d_call: NA
j_call: TRBJ1-4
clone_size: NA
cdr3_aa: CAQGGGPGEKLFF
cdr3_nt: TGTGCGCAAGGGGGTGGCCCGGGAGAAAAACTGTTTTTT

v_call: TRBV19
d_call: TRBD1
j_call: TRBJ1-1
clone_size: few
cdr3_aa: CASSIVGTGAAAEAFF
cdr3_nt: TGTGCCAGTAGTATAGTTGGGACAGGGGCTGCGGCTGAAGCTTTCTTT

v_call: TRBV5-1
d_call: TRBD2
j_call: TRBJ2-5
clone_size: NA
cdr3_aa: CASSLVAGGPRETQYF
cdr3_nt: TGCGCCAGCAGCTTGGTGGCGGGGGGGCCCCGGGAGACCCAGTACTTC

v_call: TRBV6-5
d_call: NA
j_call: TRBJ2-1
clone_size: once
cdr3_aa: CASSYLGLGNEQFF
cdr3_nt: TGTGCCAGCAGTTACCTAGGATTGGGGAATGAGCAGTTCTTC

v_call: TRBV3-1/TRBV3-2
d_call: NA
j_call: TRBJ2-3
clone_size: once
cdr3_aa: CASSQADTQYF
cdr3_nt: TGTGCCAGCAGCCAGGCCGATACGCAGTATTTT

v_call: TRBV6-5
d_call: TRBD1
j_call: TRBJ1-1
clone_size: NA
cdr3_aa: CASMGGTANTEAFF
cdr3_nt: TGTGCCAGCATGGGCGGGACAGCGAACACTGAAGCTTTCTTT

v_call: TRBV19
d_call: NA
j_call: TRBJ1-1
clone_size: NA
cdr3_aa: CASSIGGSPVEAFF
cdr3_nt: TGTGCCAGTAGTATAGGAGGGAGCCCTGTTGAAGCTTTCTTT

v_call: TRBV6-2/TRBV6-3
d_call: TRBD1
j_call: TRBJ1-1
clone_size: NA
cdr3_aa: CASSYGTGAEAFF
cdr3_nt: TGTGCCAGCAGTTACGGGACAGGAGCTGAAGCTTTCTTT

v_call: TRBV2
d_call: TRBD1
j_call: TRBJ1-2
clone_size: NA
cdr3_aa: CASISGRGLGYGYTF
cdr3_nt: TGTGCCAGCATCTCCGGAAGGGGGCTCGGCTATGGCTACACCTTC

v_call: TRBV11-1
d_call: NA
j_call: TRBJ2-7
clone_size: NA
cdr3_aa: CASSTGPSYEQYF
cdr3_nt: TGTGCCAGCAGCACGGGACCGTCCTACGAGCAGTACTTC

v_call: TRBV12-3/TRBV12-4
d_call: NA
j_call: TRBJ2-1
clone_size: NA
cdr3_aa: CASSFQVYNEQFF
cdr3_nt: TGTGCCAGCAGTTTTCAGGTATACAATGAGCAGTTCTTC

v_call: TRBV2
d_call: NA
j_call: TRBJ1-5
clone_size: once
cdr3_aa: CASRAAVSNQPQHF
cdr3_nt: TGTGCCAGCAGGGCGGCGGTTAGCAATCAGCCCCAGCATTTT

v_call: TRBV7-9
d_call: TRBD1
j_call: TRBJ1-1
clone_size: NA
cdr3_aa: CASTTNRGTEAFF
cdr3_nt: TGTGCCAGCACAACTAACAGGGGCACTGAAGCTTTCTTT

v_call: TRBV5-1
d_call: NA
j_call: TRBJ2-3
clone_size: NA
cdr3_aa: CASSLPVGGGTDTQYF
cdr3_nt: TGCGCCAGCAGCTTACCTGTCGGAGGCGGCACAGATACGCAGTATTTT

v_call: TRBV6-5
d_call: NA
j_call: TRBJ1-2
clone_size: NA
cdr3_aa: CASSYNREAGYTF
cdr3_nt: TGTGCCAGCAGTTACAACAGGGAAGCTGGCTACACCTTC

v_call: TRBV6-2/TRBV6-3
d_call: NA
j_call: TRBJ2-7
clone_size: NA
cdr3_aa: CASSRTSGTDTYEQYF
cdr3_nt: TGTGCCAGCAGTAGAACTTCCGGGACGGATACTTACGAGCAGTACTTC

v_call: TRBV2
d_call: TRBD2
j_call: TRBJ2-5
clone_size: NA
cdr3_aa: CASTGSGGGGKTQYF
cdr3_nt: TGTGCCAGCACTGGAAGCGGGGGGGGCGGGAAGACCCAGTACTTC

v_call: TRBV13
d_call: TRBD1
j_call: TRBJ1-1
clone_size: NA
cdr3_aa: CASSLGQGAVLAFF
cdr3_nt: TGTGCCAGCAGCTTAGGGCAGGGGGCGGTTTTAGCTTTCTTT

v_call: TRBV5-1
d_call: NA
j_call: TRBJ1-4
clone_size: NA
cdr3_aa: CASSLDSGNEKLFF
cdr3_nt: TGCGCCAGCAGCTTGGACAGCGGGAATGAAAAACTGTTTTTT

v_call: TRBV4-2
d_call: TRBD1
j_call: TRBJ2-7
clone_size: NA
cdr3_aa: CASSRQKVSGTEPYEQYF
cdr3_nt: TGTGCCAGCAGCCGTCAAAAGGTCTCTGGGACAGAGCCCTACGAGCAGTACTTC

v_call: TRBV2
d_call: TRBD2
j_call: TRBJ2-7
clone_size: NA
cdr3_aa: CASSEARGRTYEQYF
cdr3_nt: TGTGCCAGCAGTGAAGCTCGCGGGAGAACCTACGAGCAGTACTTC

v_call: TRBV30
d_call: NA
j_call: TRBJ1-1
clone_size: few
cdr3_aa: CAWSVLYGASTEAFF
cdr3_nt: TGTGCCTGGAGTGTACTTTATGGGGCTAGCACTGAAGCTTTCTTT

v_call: TRBV6-1
d_call: NA
j_call: TRBJ1-1
clone_size: NA
cdr3_aa: CASSFADTEAFF
cdr3_nt: TGTGCCAGCAGTTTTGCGGACACTGAAGCTTTCTTT

v_call: TRBV6-5
d_call: TRBD1
j_call: TRBJ1-4
clone_size: NA
cdr3_aa: CASSYGVSYRGEKLFF
cdr3_nt: TGTGCCAGCAGTTACGGAGTAAGCTACAGGGGTGAAAAACTGTTTTTT

v_call: TRBV5-1
d_call: TRBD2
j_call: TRBJ2-2
clone_size: NA
cdr3_aa: CASSILAGGPITGELFF
cdr3_nt: TGCGCCAGCAGCATTCTAGCGGGGGGGCCGATCACCGGGGAGCTGTTTTTT

v_call: TRBV4-1
d_call: NA
j_call: TRBJ2-1
clone_size: NA
cdr3_aa: CASSQDLDNEQFF
cdr3_nt: TGCGCCAGCAGCCAAGATTTGGACAATGAGCAGTTCTTC

v_call: TRBV18
d_call: NA
j_call: TRBJ1-5
clone_size: NA
cdr3_aa: CASSPQGSNQPQHF
cdr3_nt: TGTGCCAGCTCACCACAGGGGAGCAATCAGCCCCAGCATTTT

v_call: TRBV18
d_call: TRBD1
j_call: TRBJ1-6
clone_size: few
cdr3_aa: CASSPPGQGNNSPLHF
cdr3_nt: TGTGCCAGCTCACCACCGGGACAGGGGAATAATTCACCCCTCCACTTT

v_call: TRBV4-2
d_call: TRBD1
j_call: TRBJ1-1
clone_size: NA
cdr3_aa: CASSQSTSTGGVTEAFF
cdr3_nt: TGTGCCAGCAGCCAATCAACCTCCACAGGGGGTGTCACTGAAGCTTTCTTT

v_call: TRBV5-4
d_call: NA
j_call: TRBJ1-2
clone_size: NA
cdr3_aa: CASSLFEGNGYTF
cdr3_nt: TGTGCCAGCAGCCTATTTGAAGGGAATGGCTACACCTTC

v_call: TRBV7-2
d_call: NA
j_call: TRBJ1-2
clone_size: NA
cdr3_aa: CASSRTEAFYGYTF
cdr3_nt: TGTGCCAGCAGCCGGACAGAGGCCTTCTATGGCTACACCTTC

v_call: TRBV9
d_call: NA
j_call: TRBJ1-2
clone_size: NA
cdr3_aa: CASSVVAGLDYGYTF
cdr3_nt: TGTGCCAGCAGCGTAGTGGCAGGGCTTGACTATGGCTACACCTTC

v_call: TRBV7-7
d_call: NA
j_call: TRBJ2-5
clone_size: NA
cdr3_aa: CASSSGGQETQYF
cdr3_nt: TGTGCCAGCAGCTCCGGAGGGCAAGAGACCCAGTACTTC

v_call: TRBV14
d_call: NA
j_call: TRBJ2-7
clone_size: NA
cdr3_aa: CASSQGLRNYEQYF
cdr3_nt: TGTGCCAGCAGCCAAGGTCTCAGAAACTACGAGCAGTACTTC

v_call: TRBV6-5
d_call: NA
j_call: TRBJ1-1
clone_size: NA
cdr3_aa: CASSYSEGRNTEAFF
cdr3_nt: TGTGCCAGCAGTTACTCGGAGGGACGTAACACTGAAGCTTTCTTT

v_call: TRBV4-2
d_call: TRBD2
j_call: TRBJ2-6
clone_size: NA
cdr3_aa: CASSQSSGSGANVLTF
cdr3_nt: TGTGCCAGCAGCCAATCTAGCGGCTCTGGGGCCAACGTCCTGACTTTC